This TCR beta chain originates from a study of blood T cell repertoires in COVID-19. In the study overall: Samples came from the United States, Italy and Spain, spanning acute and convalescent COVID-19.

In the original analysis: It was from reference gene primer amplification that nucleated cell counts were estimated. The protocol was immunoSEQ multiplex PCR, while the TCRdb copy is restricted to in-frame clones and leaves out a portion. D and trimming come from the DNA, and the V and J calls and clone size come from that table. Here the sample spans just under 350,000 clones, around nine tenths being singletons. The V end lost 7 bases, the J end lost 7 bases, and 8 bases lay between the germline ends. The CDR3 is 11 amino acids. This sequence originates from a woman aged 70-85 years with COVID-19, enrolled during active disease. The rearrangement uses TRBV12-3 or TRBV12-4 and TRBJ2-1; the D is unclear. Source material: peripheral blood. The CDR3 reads CASMSWNEQFF. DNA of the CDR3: TGTGCCAGCATGAGTTGGAATGAGCAGTTCTTC.